A single sample is the source of the 28 T cell receptor beta chains below, sequenced in a study of Graves' ophthalmopathy and Graves' hyperthyroidism (dated 2018 in TCRdb). These reads were obtained on an Illumina HiSeq 2000. For repertoire sequencing, TCR beta CDR3 regions were amplified from RNA transcripts. The first round was an RT-PCR using HTBI primers with the Qiagen OneStep RT-PCR kit, and this first round was followed by a second-round multiplex PCR, then size selection and purification. TCRdb reran the public reads through fastp at Q25 and MiXCR, keeping productive beta chains. Duplicate CDR3 protein sequences are folded into a single record with the most common DNA and genes. In all, the sample holds some 1.1 million distinct CDR3 sequences, and about 36% of those were seen once. Around 10% of the sample is taken by the ten largest. Material for sequencing was peripheral blood or thyroid tissue (not recorded which). These receptor sequences come from an adult man with Graves' hyperthyroidism.

The rearrangement links TRBV20-1 to TRBJ1-5; 8 bases are shared with TRBD1. J gave up 8 bases and V 6 bases, and 12 bases lay outside the gene matches. CDR3 size: 14 residues. Germline CDR1 DFQATT, CDR2 SNEGSKA (reference sequence). The CDR3 here is CSAPAGGSVEPQHF. DNA of the CDR3: TGCAGTGCACCCGCAGGGGGCTCAGTTGAGCCCCAGCATTTT.

This chain links TRBV6-5 with TRBJ2-2; D perhaps matches TRBD2 (6 bases). V gave up 5 bases and J gave up 1 base, with 11 bases separating them. CDR3 length: 15 residues. Germline assignment: CDR1 MNHEY and CDR2 SVGAGI. The CDR3 coding sequence is TGTGCCAGCAGTAACATCGGGGGGAACACCGGGGAGCTGTTTTTT. This encodes CASSNIGGNTGELFF.

The chain couples TRBV10-3 to TRBJ1-5; perhaps TRBD1 as D (5 bases). V was cut by 8 bases and J by 2 bases, with 13 bases left in between. The CDR3 loop spans 14 amino acids. Germline CDR1 reads ENHRY; CDR2 reads SYGVKD. The CDR3 loop reads CAIGSGHGNQPQHF. The CDR3 DNA follows: TGTGCCATCGGCTCAGGGCATGGCAATCAGCCCCAGCATTTT.

V usage is TRBV15 and J usage is TRBJ1-5, with no clear D. Germline CDR1 and CDR2: LNHNV and YYDKDF (reference sequence). Trimming shortened V by 1 base and J by 2 bases, and 9 bases separated the two germline ends. The CDR3 is made up of 15 amino acids. CDR3 DNA: TGTGCCACCAGCAGAGGGACTCGAGGCAATCAGCCCCAGCATTTT. Translating it yields CATSRGTRGNQPQHF.

This clonotype was seen ten or more times. V gene TRBV4-1 combines with J gene TRBJ2-7; 7 nucleotides line up with TRBD2. CDR3 length: 13 amino acids. Germline CDR1 is MGHRA and CDR2 is YSYEKL. V lost 5 bases to trimming and J lost 4 bases; unmatched junction nucleotides: 5. The DNA of the CDR3 is TGCGCCAGCAGCGTGGGAGGGGTTTACGAGCAGTACTTC. Encoded protein: CASSVGGVYEQYF.

The chain has TRBV29-1 and TRBJ2-5; 7 bases are shared with TRBD2. The CDR3 is 12 residues long. V shed 5 bases, J shed 5 bases, and the junction held 5 bases outside the gene matches. CDR1 is SQVTM, CDR2 ANQGSEA, per germline. The CDR3 spells CSVWGGPETQYF. The CDR3 DNA is TGCAGCGTTTGGGGAGGGCCGGAGACCCAGTACTTC.

This clonotype turned up a few times. This chain connects TRBV20-1 to TRBJ2-7, with 16 bases aligning to TRBD2. Germline CDR1 and CDR2: DFQATT and SNEGSKA (reference sequence). This CDR3 contains 17 residues. V lost 4 bases, J lost 1 base, and 7 bases stayed unmatched. CDR3: CSATGTSGRARSYEQYF. The CDR3 DNA follows: TGCAGTGCTACCGGGACTAGCGGGAGGGCGAGGTCCTACGAGCAGTACTTC.

V usage is TRBV29-1 and J usage is TRBJ2-2; the D gene is possibly TRBD1 (5 bases). V lost 6 bases and J 0 bases, leaving 11 bases between the germline ends. This CDR3 has 14 residues. The germline CDR1 and CDR2 sequences are SQVTM and ANQGSEA. The DNA for the CDR3 is TGCAGCGTGTTCGCGGACACGAACACCGGGGAGCTGTTTTTT. The encoded protein is CSVFADTNTGELFF.

The chain employs TRBV27 and TRBJ2-7; D may be TRBD2 (6 bases). The V end lost 0 bases, the J end lost 7 bases, and 13 bases lay between the germline ends. The germline gives CDR1 MNHEY, CDR2 SMNVEV (reference sequence). The CDR3 totals 14 residues. CDR3 sequence (DNA): TGTGCCAGCAGTTTATCGGGACTTCTGTCGGAGCAGTACTTC. Translation: CASSLSGLLSEQYF.

The rearrangement uses TRBV25-1 and TRBJ1-1, with a weak D call TRBD1 (5 bases). V lost 10 bases and J lost 6, with 27 bases in between. Per the germline V gene, CDR1 is MGHDK and CDR2 is SYGVNS. This CDR3 comprises 16 residues. DNA of the CDR3: TGTGCCACTGCACCCTCGGGGCCAGGCGAGTGGTCTGAAGCTTTCTTT. This gives the protein CATAPSGPGEWSEAFF.

This clonotype has ten or more counts. The chain couples TRBV12-3 or TRBV12-4 to TRBJ2-5, with TRBD1 identical over 7 bases. There are 13 residues in the CDR3. J lost 7 bases, V lost 7 bases, and 9 bases had no gene match. This CDR3 reads CASTRGRWTTQYF. The CDR3 nucleotides are TGTGCCAGCACGAGGGGGCGATGGACGACCCAGTACTTC.

As concerns this clonotype: An end of the junction does not agree with germline; a read error may underlie this. In nucleotides, the CDR3 is TGTGCCAGCAGCTTAGCCGGAGGGACCGAGGCCAACGTCCTGACTTTC. Its translation: CASSLAGGTEANVLTF. The rearrangement uses TRBV12-3 or TRBV12-4 and TRBJ2-6; the D gene is possibly TRBD2 (6 bases). This CDR3 contains 16 residues.

This clonotype was observed a few times. V gene TRBV9 combines with J gene TRBJ1-3; TRBD1 might be the D (5 bases). The CDR3 consists of 17 residues. The germline V gene encodes CDR1 SGDLS and CDR2 YYNGEE. The V end lost 4 bases, the J end lost 0 bases, and 17 bases lay between the germline ends. CDR3 loop: CASSSRPDTSSGNTIYF. Written as DNA, the CDR3 is TGTGCCAGCAGCTCTCGTCCGGACACGAGCTCTGGAAACACCATATATTTT.

This sequence joins TRBV7-2 and TRBJ2-5; D is unresolved. Germline lookup yields CDR1 SGHTA and CDR2 FQGNSA. Trimming cost V 0 bases and J 2 bases, with 16 bases left between them. This CDR3 comprises 17 residues. The CDR3 loop reads CASSLATGRIPQETQYF. CDR3 DNA: TGTGCCAGCAGCTTAGCCACGGGTCGGATACCTCAAGAGACCCAGTACTTC. The full variable domain, in which reference TRBV7-2 and TRBJ2-5 provide the parts outside the CDR3, is GAGVSQSPSNKVTEKGKDVELRCDPISGHTALYWYRQSLGQGLEFLIYFQGNSAPDKSGLPSDRFSAERTGGSVSTLTIQRTQQEDSAVYLCASSLATGRIPQETQYFGPGTRLLVL.

For this clonotype: Since a much larger clone is just one base distant, this may be a read error. The chain carries TRBV7-2 and TRBJ1-1; possibly TRBD1 for D (6 bases). Germline CDR1 reads SGHTA; CDR2 reads FQGNSA. V was shortened by 4 bases and J by 4 bases, with 19 bases between the two germline ends. The CDR3 has 16 residues. CDR3 residues: CASSSTSYRVSTEAFF. In nucleotides, the CDR3 is TGTGCCAGCAGCTCAACTAGCTACAGGGTGAGCACTGAAGCTTTCTTT. Variable domain in full (rest from reference TRBV7-2 and TRBJ1-1): GAGVSQSPSNKVTEKGKDVELRCDPISGHTALYWYRQSLGQGLEFLIYFQGNSAPDKSGLPSDRFSAERTGGSVSTLTIQRTQQEDSAVYLCASSSTSYRVSTEAFFGQGTRLTVV.

As to this clonotype: A much more abundant neighbour one base away suggests this may be a read error. This rearrangement joins TRBV20-1 to TRBJ1-5, with D perhaps TRBD1 (6 bases). Germline lookup yields CDR1 DFQATT and CDR2 SNEGSKA (reference sequence). This CDR3 is built from 13 residues. The CDR3 loop is CSAHQGTNHPQHF. CDR3 sequence (DNA): TGCAGTGCTCATCAGGGGACCAATCATCCCCAGCATTTT.

A remark on this clonotype: The junction shows a germline mismatch at one end, possibly a read error. This chain joins TRBV7-3 and TRBJ1-2; 8 nucleotides line up with TRBD1. CDR3 length: 14 residues. CDR1 is SGHTA and CDR2 is FQGTGA in the germline V gene. This CDR3 reads CASSPGQGNYGHTF. The CDR3 DNA follows: TGTGCCAGCAGTCCCGGACAGGGAAACTATGGCCACACCTTC.

V and J are TRBV19 and TRBJ1-1, with a weak D call TRBD1 (5 bases). This CDR3 has 17 amino acids. From germline, CDR1 is LNHDA and CDR2 SQIVND (reference sequence). Trimming pared 7 bases from V and 0 bases from J, leaving 21 bases between. CDR3 sequence: CASKGRGMSLLNTEAFF. The CDR3 DNA follows: TGTGCCAGTAAGGGACGTGGTATGTCTCTGTTGAACACTGAAGCTTTCTTT.

The CDR3: CASSLDLGSATGELFF. CDR3 nucleotides: TGTGCCAGCAGCTTGGATCTTGGCAGCGCAACCGGGGAGCTGTTTTTT. The chain uses TRBV7-9 and TRBJ2-2; D is uncertain. CDR3 length: 16 amino acids. Looked up from germline, CDR1 is SEHNR and CDR2 is FQNEAQ (reference sequence). Deletions cut 3 bases from V and 5 bases from J, with 16 bases between.

About this clonotype: One base separates it from a far larger clone, so it is likely a read error. This chain connects TRBV11-2 to TRBJ1-2; 9 bases agree with TRBD1. Trimming at V came to 4 bases and at J to 2 bases, leaving 5 bases not matched to a gene. This CDR3 has 15 amino acids. Germline CDR1 reads SGHAT; CDR2 reads FQNNGV. CDR3 coding DNA: TGTGCCAGCAGCTCAAGAGGACAGGGGAACTATGGCTACACCTTC. It is translated as CASSSRGQGNYGYTF.

The sample holds many counts of this clonotype. The V call is TRBV7-9, the J call TRBJ1-2; D ambiguous. The CDR3 runs to 15 residues. In germline, CDR1 is SEHNR, CDR2 FQNEAQ (reference sequence). V was pared by 1 base and J by 2 bases, with 11 bases between. DNA for the CDR3: TGTGCCAGCAGCTTAGACTCGTGGCAGAACTATGGCTACACCTTC. Protein: CASSLDSWQNYGYTF.

This clonotype was detected many times. This chain uses TRBV7-2 with TRBJ1-1; D perhaps matches TRBD1 (6 bases). Germline assignment: CDR1 SGHTA and CDR2 FQGNSA. V lost 1 base and J lost 5, with 11 bases in between. The CDR3 extends over 14 amino acids. CDR3 sequence reads: CASSLGRGVTEAFF. The CDR3 nucleotides are TGTGCCAGCAGCTTAGGCAGGGGAGTTACTGAAGCTTTCTTT.

This chain joins TRBV5-4 and TRBJ2-6, with D uncertain. From germline, CDR1 is SGHNT and CDR2 YYREEE (reference sequence). V shed 0 bases and J shed 4 bases, with 8 bases lying between them. This CDR3 is built from 15 residues. The chain's CDR3 is CASSLEGYGANVLTF. The CDR3, as DNA: TGTGCCAGCAGCTTGGAAGGGTACGGGGCCAACGTCCTGACTTTC.

A word on this clonotype: A much larger clone is a single base away; this may be a read error. The gene calls are TRBV9 and TRBJ2-7; the D is unclear. Per the germline V gene, CDR1 is SGDLS and CDR2 is YYNGEE. The CDR3 has 12 amino acids. CDR3 loop: CASSTEDYEQHF. The CDR3 region has the DNA TGTGCCAGCAGCACAGAAGATTACGAGCAGCACTTC.

The rearrangement links TRBV4-1 to TRBJ2-5, with D hard to call. V lost 3 bases, J lost 11 bases, and 19 bases lay in between. Per germline, CDR1 MGHRA and CDR2 YSYEKL. This CDR3 comprises 14 residues. The CDR3 region has the DNA TGCGCCAGCAGCCAGGAACCACAGCGTAGAGAGCAGTACTTC. Encoded protein: CASSQEPQRREQYF.

J is TRBJ1-4 and V is TRBV12-3 or TRBV12-4, with 10 bases identical to TRBD1. The ends lost 5 bases at V and 7 bases at J; junction bases unmatched: 7. This CDR3 is built from 15 residues. CDR3 sequence (DNA): TGTGCCAGCAGTGCAGACAGGGGGCCGAGTGAAAAACTGTTTTTT. Its translation is CASSADRGPSEKLFF.

This clonotype was picked up a small number of times. The germline gene is not matched at one end of the junction; a read error may be the cause. The chain links TRBV14 to TRBJ2-5; D could derive from TRBD1 or TRBD2 (5 bases each). Germline-derived CDR1 and CDR2 are SGHDN and FVKESK. The CDR3 totals 13 residues. CDR3 protein: CASSERGQETQCF. The CDR3 DNA is TGTGCCAGCAGCGAACGGGGCCAAGAGACCCAGTGCTTC.

To note about this clonotype: It may be a read error: a sequence one base away is much more abundant. No conserved phenylalanine or tryptophan is present at the end of the CDR3, so a read error is the likely explanation. V is TRBV6-6 and J is TRBJ2-5; 7 bases map to TRBD1. The junction had 11 bases not matched to a gene; V was cut back by 5 bases and J by 5 bases. The CDR3 contains 15 residues. CDR1 and CDR2 from the germline V gene are MNHNY and SVGAGI (reference sequence). The CDR3 DNA reads as TGTGCCAGCAGTCCCCGACAGGGCGCTAGGGAGACCCAGTACCTC. Its protein is CASSPRQGARETQYL.